Presented here are 3 T cell receptor beta chains from one specimen sequenced in a study of T cell responses to AZD1222 COVID-19 vaccine. TCRdb keeps only in-frame clones here, not all; method: immunoSEQ multiplex PCR. The sample includes about 170,000 clones, 85% to 90% of them seen just once. The sequencing used peripheral blood, collected 28 days after the second dose of the MenACWY control vaccine. The receptors here all came from an adult who received the MenACWY meningococcal vaccine as a control.

This clone was counted a single time. The chain links TRBV6-2 or TRBV6-3 to TRBJ2-7; possibly TRBD2 for D (6 bases). The CDR3 is 15 amino acids. The germline V and J ends were trimmed by 2 bases and 2 bases, with 13 bases remaining between them. Germline CDR1 reads MNHEY; CDR2 reads SVGEGT. CDR3 amino acids: CASSYLSGYPYEQYF. The CDR3 DNA reads as TGTGCCAGCAGTTACCTTAGCGGATACCCCTACGAGCAGTACTTC.

The chain recombines TRBV7-8 with TRBJ2-1; the D gene could be TRBD1 or TRBD2 (5 bases each). Germline CDR1 is SGHVS and CDR2 is FQNEAQ. This CDR3 spans 15 amino acids. V was pared by 0 bases and J by 9 bases, with 15 bases between. The CDR3 region is CASSLAGLGAGEQFF. Written as DNA, the CDR3 is TGTGCCAGCAGCTTAGCGGGCCTAGGGGCGGGTGAGCAGTTCTTC.

This clone occurred a few times. The chain joins TRBV2 to TRBJ2-7; 9 positions match TRBD1. The CDR3 length is 12 residues. Looked up from germline, CDR1 is SNHLY and CDR2 is FYNNEI. V lost 7 bases and J lost 7; bases outside the gene matches: 5. The DNA for the CDR3 is TGTGCCAGCAAGACAGGGGGTAGTGAGCAGTACTTC. It encodes CASKTGGSEQYF.